This T cell receptor (beta chain) was identified during a study of blood T cell repertoires in COVID-19. As for the study in general: Sites in the United States, Italy and Spain provided acute and convalescent COVID-19 samples.

Original methodology: The assay estimated nucleated cells by amplifying reference gene primers. Libraries were prepared by immunoSEQ multiplex PCR; TCRdb keeps only in-frame clonotypes and omits some of them. V, J and clone size were drawn from that table, and D and trimming were deduced from the DNA. The repertoire includes around 300,000 clones, around 90% of them detected once, and about 2% sits in the top ten. The sequencing input was peripheral blood. This TCR came from a man younger than 35 with active or convalescent COVID-19.

DNA of the CDR3: TGTGCCAGCAGCCGCCTAGGGACTATCTCCAGCACAGATACGCAGTATTTT. It encodes CASSRLGTISSTDTQYF. The chain couples TRBV3-1 (or the pseudogene TRBV3-2) to TRBJ2-3; 7 nucleotides match TRBD2. The CDR3 spans 17 residues. Germline CDR1 LGHDT, CDR2 YNNKEL (reference sequence). J gave up 0 bases and V 4 bases, and 10 bases lay outside the gene matches.